The TCR beta chain under discussion was sequenced for a study of stem cell transplantation in POMP-related autoinflammatory disease. Study-level findings and limits: A trend toward lower repertoire diversity and greater clonality appeared in every analyzed T-cell subset of PRAID patients. Patients with PRAID showed a restricted number of unique TRB V-J gene pairings.

Sequenced by immunoSEQ multiplex PCR; TCRdb stores in-frame clones only, minus some. Counted here are tens of thousands of clones, more than 75% occurring once; the ten biggest clones make up around 0.72%. PRAID featured immunodeficiency plus autoinflammation. Trimming took off 6 bases at V and 4 bases at J, with 12 bases between the two ends. In germline, CDR1 is MDHEN, CDR2 SYDVKM. This CDR3 is built from 14 residues. Comments on this clone: Antigen: not known.

Sequences were derived from CD4+ T cells from PBMCs, sampled after stem cell transplantation. This chain uses TRBV28 with TRBJ1-4; D not certain. The TCR sequence derives from a human patient with POMP-related autoinflammation and immune dysregulation (PRAID). A subset of T cells may come from the graft donor. CDR3 sequence reads: CASRTRKINEKLFF. The CDR3, as DNA: TGTGCCAGCAGGACAAGGAAGATTAATGAAAAACTGTTTTTT.